This TCR beta chain was captured in a study of T cells expressing NK-cell markers. In germline, CDR1 is SGHRS, CDR2 YFSETQ. The CDR3 has 12 amino acids. TCRdb reanalyzed the 5' RACE reads, giving one entry per CDR3 protein sequence and no DNA. This table holds about 430,000 distinct CDR3 sequences. The clonotype was recovered from a woman between 45 and 65 years old in good health. This chain connects TRBV5-1 to TRBJ2-1. Material for sequencing was blood T cells: a sorted CD56 or NKG2C T cell subset, CD4+ or CD8+ T cells, or bulk PBMC T cells (not recorded which). CDR3 sequence reads: CASSLTRNEQFF.